This T cell receptor beta chain was identified in a study of CD8+CD57+ T cells in acquired aplastic anemia. Study findings and constraints: Patients and controls turned out to have approximately 29 CD8+ CDR3 sequences in common.

Whoever was chosen for sequencing had shown CD8+CD57+ cell expansion by flow cytometry. By the time of blood sampling, patients had still received no therapy. There are many counts of this clonotype. Its antigen is currently unknown. Genomic DNA constituted the template upon which TCR beta VDJ and CDR3 profiling was performed. Via MiXCR, TCRdb re-called the reads, giving one row per CDR3 protein. Of 160,000 or so distinct CDR3 sequences detected, 40% to 60% appear once; the ten largest clones hold 30% to 40%. The clonotype was recovered from a human donor with aplastic anemia. The sample consisted of sorted CD4+, CD8+, or CD8+CD57+ T cells (not recorded which) from PBMCs.

The CDR3 coding sequence is TGTGCCAGTAGTATCCTTATTGGCCGCTATACGCAGTATTTT. This gives the protein CASSILIGRYTQYF. The genes are TRBV19 and TRBJ2-3, with D unclear. The CDR3 has 14 amino acids. CDR1 and CDR2 from the germline V gene are LNHDA and SQIVND (reference sequence). The ends were cut back, 3 bases at V and 7 bases at J, with 14 bases in the middle.